This section outlines one T cell receptor (beta chain) sequence together with its context. What it binds is unknown. With a J-beta primer mix and a sample-barcoded 5' primer, a second PCR ran about 7 to 12 cycles. From the 5' RACE reads, TCRdb called clonotypes with MiXCR, one entry per CDR3 protein. Seen here are roughly 1.9 million distinct CDR3 sequences, about two fifths observed once, and the top ten hold about 23%. Donation came from healthy Caucasian individuals in Russia who were aged roughly 6 to 95. Germline V gene sequence: CDR1 SEHNR, CDR2 FQNEAQ (reference sequence). The junction had 10 bases not matched to a gene; V was cut back by 3 bases and J by 6 bases. The CDR3 consists of 16 residues. The data belong to a study of blood T cells in healthy people across ages. Overall study context: T cells yielded about one barcoded beta molecule per two cells through template switching.

General study results and limits: Investigators viewed diversity estimates from one million T cells as underestimates, the study reported.

Sequencing input: blood. This TCR was recovered from a human donor in good health. The chain recombines TRBV7-9 with TRBJ2-1, with 8 bases fitting TRBD1. The CDR3 nucleotides read TGTGCCAGCAGCTTTAAAACAGGGGGTGGTAGCAATGAGCAGTTCTTC. Translation gives CASSFKTGGGSNEQFF.